This T cell receptor (beta chain) derives from a study of T cell responses to AZD1222 COVID-19 vaccine. Sequencing was performed with immunoSEQ multiplex PCR; in TCRdb, only in-frame clones are kept and a portion is missing. The profile shows about 140,000 clones, 93% of them singletons. Trimming shortened V by 3 bases and J by 4 bases, and 9 bases separated the two germline ends. The CDR3 spans 14 residues. Germline V CDR1 and CDR2: LGHDT, YNNKEL (reference sequence). The clonotype was recovered from an adult who had recovered from COVID-19. Sequenced material: peripheral blood, taken after recovery from COVID-19. V is TRBV3-1 (or the pseudogene TRBV3-2) and J is TRBJ2-2; a possible D gene is TRBD1 (6 bases). CDR3 sequence: CASSHRQVTGELFF. For the CDR3, the DNA is TGTGCCAGCAGCCATCGACAGGTCACCGGGGAGCTGTTTTTT.